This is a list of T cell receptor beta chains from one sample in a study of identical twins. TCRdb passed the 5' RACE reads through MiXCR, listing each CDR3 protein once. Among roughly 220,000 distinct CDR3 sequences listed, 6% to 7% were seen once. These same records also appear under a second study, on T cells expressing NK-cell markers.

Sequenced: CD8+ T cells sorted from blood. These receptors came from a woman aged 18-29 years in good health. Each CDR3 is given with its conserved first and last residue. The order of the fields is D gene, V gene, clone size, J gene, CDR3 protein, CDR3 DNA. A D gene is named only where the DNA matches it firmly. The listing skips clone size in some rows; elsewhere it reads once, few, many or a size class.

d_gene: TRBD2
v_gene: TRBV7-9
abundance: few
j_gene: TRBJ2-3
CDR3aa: CASSLTSGVTDTQYF
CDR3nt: TGTGCCAGCAGCTTAACTAGCGGAGTGACAGATACGCAGTATTTT

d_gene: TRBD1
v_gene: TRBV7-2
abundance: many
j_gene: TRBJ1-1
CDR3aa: CASSPTTGATEAFF
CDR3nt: TGTGCCAGCAGCCCGACGACAGGGGCCACTGAAGCTTTCTTT

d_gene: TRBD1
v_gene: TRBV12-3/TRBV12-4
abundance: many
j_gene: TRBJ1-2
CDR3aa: CASREQGGADGYTF
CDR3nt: TGTGCCAGCAGAGAACAGGGGGGCGCCGATGGCTACACCTTC

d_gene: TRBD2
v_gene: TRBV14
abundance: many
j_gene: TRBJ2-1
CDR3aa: CASSRRTSGRSEQFF
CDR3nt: TGTGCCAGCAGCAGACGGACTAGCGGGAGGAGTGAGCAGTTCTTC

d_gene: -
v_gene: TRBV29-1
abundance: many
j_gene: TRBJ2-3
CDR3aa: CSAIGDTQYF
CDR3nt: TGCAGCGCGATCGGGGATACGCAGTATTTT

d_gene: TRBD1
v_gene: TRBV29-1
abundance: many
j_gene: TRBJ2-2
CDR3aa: CSVGPRDRATGELFF
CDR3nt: TGCAGCGTTGGGCCACGGGACAGGGCCACCGGGGAGCTGTTTTTT

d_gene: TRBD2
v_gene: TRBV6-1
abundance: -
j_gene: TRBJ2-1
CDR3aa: CASKGLAGAYNEQFF
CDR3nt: TGTGCCAGCAAAGGACTAGCGGGCGCCTACAATGAGCAGTTCTTC

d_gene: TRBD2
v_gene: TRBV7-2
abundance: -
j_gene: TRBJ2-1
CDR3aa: CASSPAGTSGLYEQFF
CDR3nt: TGTGCCAGCAGCCCCGCCGGGACTAGCGGCCTCTATGAGCAGTTCTTC

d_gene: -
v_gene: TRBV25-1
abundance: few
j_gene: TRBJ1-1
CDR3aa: CASSELLGVGTEAFF
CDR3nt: TGTGCCAGCAGTGAACTACTGGGGGTTGGCACTGAAGCTTTCTTT

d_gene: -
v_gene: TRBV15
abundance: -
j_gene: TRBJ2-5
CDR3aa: CATSRGAGPGSETQYF
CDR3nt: TGTGCCACCAGCAGAGGGGCGGGGCCAGGGAGTGAGACCCAGTACTTC

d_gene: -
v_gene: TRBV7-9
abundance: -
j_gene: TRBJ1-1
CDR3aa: CASSADGRAFF
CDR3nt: TGTGCCAGCAGCGCGGACGGCCGAGCTTTCTTT

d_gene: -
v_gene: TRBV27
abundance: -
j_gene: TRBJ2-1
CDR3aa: CASSWTLSSCNEQFF
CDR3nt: TGTGCCAGCAGTTGGACCCTTAGCTCCTGCAATGAGCAGTTCTTC

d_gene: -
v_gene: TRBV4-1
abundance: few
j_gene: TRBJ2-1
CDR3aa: CASSQVSLDEQFF
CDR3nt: TGCGCCAGCAGCCAAGTTTCGTTAGATGAGCAGTTCTTC

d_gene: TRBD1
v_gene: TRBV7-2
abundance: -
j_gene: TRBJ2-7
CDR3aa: CASSGTGGGYEQYF
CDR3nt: TGTGCCAGCAGCGGGACAGGGGGCGGCTACGAGCAGTACTTC

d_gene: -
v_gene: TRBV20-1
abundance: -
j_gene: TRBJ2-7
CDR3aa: CSARGKGAGKFVYEQYF
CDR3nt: TGCAGCGCTAGGGGGAAGGGTGCGGGAAAGTTCGTCTACGAGCAGTACTTC

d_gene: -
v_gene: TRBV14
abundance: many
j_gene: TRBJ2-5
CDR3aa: CASSHIGQTQYF
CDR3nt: TGTGCCAGCAGCCATATTGGTCAGACCCAGTACTTC

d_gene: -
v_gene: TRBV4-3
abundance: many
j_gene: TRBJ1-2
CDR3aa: CASSQDPGPELKGYTF
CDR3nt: TGCGCCAGCAGCCAAGATCCAGGGCCCGAACTAAAAGGCTACACCTTC

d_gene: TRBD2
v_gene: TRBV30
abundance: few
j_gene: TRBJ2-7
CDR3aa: CAWGLAATYEQYF
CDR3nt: TGTGCCTGGGGACTAGCGGCAACCTACGAGCAGTACTTC

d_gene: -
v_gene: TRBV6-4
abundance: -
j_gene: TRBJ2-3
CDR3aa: CASSGDSPGDTQYF
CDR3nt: TGTGCCAGCAGTGGGGACTCTCCGGGGGATACGCAGTATTTT

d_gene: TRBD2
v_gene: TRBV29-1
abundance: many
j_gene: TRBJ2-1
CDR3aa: CSVVHSGRWVF
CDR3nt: TGCAGCGTCGTACATAGCGGGAGATGGGTCTTC

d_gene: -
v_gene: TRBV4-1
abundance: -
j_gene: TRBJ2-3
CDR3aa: CASSQGTVDTQYF
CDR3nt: TGCGCCAGCAGCCAAGGGACAGTAGATACGCAGTATTTT

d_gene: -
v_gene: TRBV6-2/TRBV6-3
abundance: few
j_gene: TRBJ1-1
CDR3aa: CASSSTWADTEAFF
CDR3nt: TGTGCCAGCAGTAGTACTTGGGCGGACACTGAAGCTTTCTTT

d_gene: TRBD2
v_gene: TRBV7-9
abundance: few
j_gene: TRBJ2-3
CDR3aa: CASSLLAVPILTDTQYF
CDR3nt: TGTGCCAGCAGCTTACTAGCGGTCCCTATCCTCACAGATACGCAGTATTTT

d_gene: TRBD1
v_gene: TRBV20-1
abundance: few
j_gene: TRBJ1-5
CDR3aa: CSAFDRAGNQPQHF
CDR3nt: TGCAGTGCTTTTGACAGGGCTGGCAATCAGCCCCAGCATTTT

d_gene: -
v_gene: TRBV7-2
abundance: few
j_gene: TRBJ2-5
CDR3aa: CASSKGQNQETQYF
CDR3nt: TGTGCCAGCAGCAAAGGACAGAACCAAGAGACCCAGTACTTC

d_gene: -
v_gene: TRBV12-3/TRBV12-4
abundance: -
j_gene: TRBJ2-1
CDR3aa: CASSGLWDNEQFF
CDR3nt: TGTGCCAGCAGTGGACTTTGGGACAATGAGCAGTTCTTC

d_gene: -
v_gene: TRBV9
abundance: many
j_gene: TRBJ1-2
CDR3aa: CASSPLEAPGYGYTF
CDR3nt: TGTGCCAGCAGCCCTCTCGAGGCACCCGGCTATGGCTACACCTTC

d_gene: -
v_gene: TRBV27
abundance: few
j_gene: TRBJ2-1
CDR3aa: CASSPGTHSYNEQFF
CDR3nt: TGTGCCAGCAGTCCGGGGACACACTCCTACAATGAGCAGTTCTTC

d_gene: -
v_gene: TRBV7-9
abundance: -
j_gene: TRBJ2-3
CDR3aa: CASSPRPGDTQYF
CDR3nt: TGTGCCAGCAGCCCCCGCCCGGGAGATACGCAGTATTTT

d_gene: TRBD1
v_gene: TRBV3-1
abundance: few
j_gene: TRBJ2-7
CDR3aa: CASSQGTGSAYEQYF
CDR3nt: TGTGCCAGCAGCCAAGGGACAGGGTCGGCCTACGAGCAGTACTTC

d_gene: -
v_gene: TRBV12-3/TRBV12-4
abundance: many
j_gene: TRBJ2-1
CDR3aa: CASSFGEYNEQFF
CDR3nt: TGTGCCAGCAGTTTTGGAGAATACAATGAGCAGTTCTTC

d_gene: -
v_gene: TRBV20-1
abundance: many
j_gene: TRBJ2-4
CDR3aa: CSARPSGRDIDIQYF
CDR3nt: TGCAGTGCTAGACCCTCGGGACGGGACATAGACATTCAGTACTTC

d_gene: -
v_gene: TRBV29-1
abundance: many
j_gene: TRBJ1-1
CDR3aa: CSVDWEVNTEAFF
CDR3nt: TGCAGCGTTGATTGGGAGGTGAACACTGAAGCTTTCTTT

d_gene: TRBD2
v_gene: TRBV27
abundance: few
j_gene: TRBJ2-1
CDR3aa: CASSTTPPLAASYNEQFF
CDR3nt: TGTGCCAGCAGTACAACCCCCCCGCTAGCGGCCTCCTACAATGAGCAGTTCTTC

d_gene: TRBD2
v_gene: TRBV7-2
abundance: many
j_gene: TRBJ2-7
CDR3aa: CASSPEGTSIIYEQYF
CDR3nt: TGTGCCAGCAGCCCCGAGGGGACTAGCATTATATACGAGCAGTACTTC

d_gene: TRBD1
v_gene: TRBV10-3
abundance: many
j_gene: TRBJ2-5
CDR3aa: CAISESAGGSQETQYF
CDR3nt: TGTGCCATCAGTGAGTCCGCAGGGGGATCTCAAGAGACCCAGTACTTC

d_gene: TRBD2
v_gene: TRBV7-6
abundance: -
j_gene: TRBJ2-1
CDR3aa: CASSPLAGGSGEQFF
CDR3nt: TGTGCCAGCAGCCCTCTAGCGGGAGGGTCTGGGGAGCAGTTCTTC

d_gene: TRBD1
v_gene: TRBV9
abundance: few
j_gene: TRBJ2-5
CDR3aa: CASSVLQGGPQETQYF
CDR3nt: TGTGCCAGCAGCGTCCTACAGGGGGGTCCGCAAGAGACCCAGTACTTC

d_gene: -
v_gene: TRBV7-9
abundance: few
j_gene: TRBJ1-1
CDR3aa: CASSLGSRVNTEAFF
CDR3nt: TGTGCCAGCAGCTTAGGAAGCAGGGTGAACACTGAAGCTTTCTTT

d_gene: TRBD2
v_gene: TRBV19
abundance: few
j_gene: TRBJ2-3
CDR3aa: CASSPIFSGTGDTQYF
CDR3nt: TGTGCCAGTAGCCCAATATTTAGCGGGACCGGAGATACGCAGTATTTT

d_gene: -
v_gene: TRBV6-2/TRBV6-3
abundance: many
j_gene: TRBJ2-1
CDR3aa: CASSGAHEQFF
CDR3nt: TGTGCCAGCAGTGGGGCCCATGAGCAGTTCTTC

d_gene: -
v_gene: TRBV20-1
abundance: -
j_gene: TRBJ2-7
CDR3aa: CSVWAGSYEQYF
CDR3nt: TGCAGTGTGTGGGCTGGATCCTACGAGCAGTACTTC

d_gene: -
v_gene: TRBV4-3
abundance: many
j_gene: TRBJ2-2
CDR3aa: CASSLGRGGELFF
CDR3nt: TGCGCCAGCAGCCTGGGAAGGGGCGGGGAGCTGTTTTTT